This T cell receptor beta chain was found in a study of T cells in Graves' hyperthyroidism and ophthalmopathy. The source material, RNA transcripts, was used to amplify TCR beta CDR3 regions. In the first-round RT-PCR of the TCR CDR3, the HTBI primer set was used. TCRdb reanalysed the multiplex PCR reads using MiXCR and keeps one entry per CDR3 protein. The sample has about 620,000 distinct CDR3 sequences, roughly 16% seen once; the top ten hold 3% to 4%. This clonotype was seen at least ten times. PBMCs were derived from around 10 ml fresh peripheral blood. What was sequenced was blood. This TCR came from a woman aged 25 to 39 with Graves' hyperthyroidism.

CDR3 sequence: CASSSLAGGPYGTDTQYF. CDR3 DNA: TGTGCCAGCAGTTCCCTAGCGGGAGGGCCTTATGGTACAGATACGCAGTATTTT. J is TRBJ2-3 and V is TRBV27; TRBD2 matches 12 bases. The germline gives CDR1 MNHEY, CDR2 SMNVEV (reference sequence). V trimming: 4 bases; J trimming: 3 bases; junction bases outside the gene matches: 11. This CDR3 contains 18 residues.